Listed here are 13 T cell receptor beta chains from one sample, sequenced in a study of OX40 agonist ivuxolimab in advanced cancers. The library was prepared using the immunoSEQ multiplex PCR assay. TCRdb re-hosts the immuneACCESS table, in-frame sequences only. Its copies lack some clones; in the studies checked, an unresolved V gene accounts for under half of them, and the cause for the rest is not known. Here the sample has about 72,000 clones; roughly 88% occur a single time. Roughly 0.9% of the sample is held by the ten biggest clonotypes. The sample consisted of CD4+ or CD8+ T cells sorted from blood, taken in a trial of the OX40 agonist ivuxolimab. These receptors were obtained from an adult with an advanced solid tumor such as melanoma, head and neck, liver or kidney cancer.

This chain links TRBV6-1 with TRBJ1-5; tentative D call: TRBD1 (6 bases). V was pared by 0 bases and J by 2 bases, with 14 bases between. Germline values: CDR1 MNHNS, CDR2 SASEGT. CDR3 length: 17 amino acids. The CDR3 nucleotides are TGTGCCAGCAGTGAAGCGTTAGGGGGGGGCGGCAATCAGCCCCAGCATTTT. This sequence encodes CASSEALGGGGNQPQHF.

This chain links TRBV6-6 with TRBJ2-1, with D unclear. The CDR3 extends over 11 amino acids. Trimming cost V 5 bases and J 9 bases, with 8 bases left between them. Germline V gene data show CDR1 as MNHNY and CDR2 as SVGAGI (reference sequence). CDR3 residues: CASSVSAEQFF. The CDR3 coding sequence is TGTGCCAGCAGTGTCAGCGCTGAGCAGTTCTTC.

The CDR3 loop reads CASSPVPGGNTGELFF. The CDR3 DNA sequence: TGTGCCAGCAGCCCGGTCCCAGGGGGGAACACCGGGGAGCTGTTTTTT. J is TRBJ2-2 and V is TRBV5-5; 7 positions match TRBD1. The CDR3 is made up of 16 amino acids. CDR1 and CDR2 (germline): SGHKS, YYEKEE (reference sequence). Trimming at V came to 4 bases and at J to 1 base, leaving 7 bases not matched to a gene.

This clone appeared once. The chain recombines TRBV27 with TRBJ1-1, with D possibly being TRBD1 (5 bases). CDR3 size: 15 residues. The germline V gene encodes CDR1 MNHEY and CDR2 SMNVEV (reference sequence). V was shortened by 5 bases and J by 0 bases, with 13 bases between the two germline ends. The CDR3 loop reads CASSRGGALNTEAFF. In nucleotides, the CDR3 is TGTGCCAGCAGTAGGGGAGGAGCATTGAACACTGAAGCTTTCTTT.

The sample holds a few counts of this clone. The chain has TRBV4-1 and TRBJ2-7, with 12 bases identical to TRBD2. The CDR3 consists of 14 residues. Germline CDR1 and CDR2: MGHRA and YSYEKL. V trimming: 5 bases; J trimming: 7 bases; junction bases outside the gene matches: 6. Here the CDR3 DNA reads TGCGCCAGCAGCGCCCTAGCGGGGGGGTGGGAGCAGTACTTC. Its translation: CASSALAGGWEQYF.

This clone showed up just a few times. The CDR3 nucleotides are TGTGCCAGCAGCCCCCCGGCCCGCGGGGGAAAACTGTTTTTT. The encoded protein is CASSPPARGGKLFF. J is TRBJ1-4 and V is TRBV28; D may be TRBD1 (5 bases). Germline CDR1 MDHEN, CDR2 SYDVKM. Deletions cut 6 bases from V and 10 bases from J, with 18 bases between. The CDR3 spans 14 residues.

The chain employs TRBV5-8 and TRBJ2-7, with D perhaps matching TRBD2 (6 bases). Germline V gene data show CDR1 as SGHTS and CDR2 as YDEGEE. Trimming left V 4 bases short and J 11 bases short, with 19 bases between. CDR3 length: 13 residues. The CDR3 sequence: CASSIRDSQVEYF. The DNA for the CDR3 is TGTGCCAGCAGCATCCGGGACTCACAAGTGGAGTACTTC. Supplemented by reference TRBV5-8 and TRBJ2-7, the full variable domain reads EAGVTQSPTHLIKTRGQQATLRCSPISGHTSVYWYQQALGLGLQFLLWYDEGEERNRGNFPPRFSGRQFPNYSSELNVNALELEDSALYLCASSIRDSQVEYFGPGTRLTVT.

This clone was observed a few times. The rearrangement joins TRBV7-2 to TRBJ2-5, with 7 bases that match TRBD1. CDR3 length equals 17 residues. V trimming: 4 bases; J trimming: 7 bases; junction bases outside the gene matches: 18. Looked up from germline, CDR1 is SGHTA and CDR2 is FQGNSA. CDR3 in amino acids: CASSSNSGTALRGTQYF. In nucleotides, the CDR3 is TGTGCCAGCAGCTCGAATTCTGGGACAGCCCTTAGGGGGACCCAGTACTTC.

This chain uses TRBV5-1 with TRBJ1-1; D perhaps matches TRBD1 (5 bases). The V gene's germline CDR1 is SGHRS and CDR2 YFSETQ. There are 16 residues in the CDR3. V lost 4 bases and J lost 6, with 22 bases in between. The CDR3 DNA sequence: TGCGCCAGCAGCAGCACCGCCGGGGGGAAAAAAGCTGAAGCTTTCTTT. It translates to CASSSTAGGKKAEAFF.

The V call is TRBV30, the J call TRBJ1-2; D is unresolved. CDR1 is GTSNPN and CDR2 is SVGIG in the germline V gene (reference sequence). The CDR3 covers 11 residues. V lost 3 bases and J lost 7, with 9 bases in between. CDR3 in DNA: TGTGCCTGGAGGTATAAATCTGGCTACACCTTC. It is translated as CAWRYKSGYTF.

This clone was seen a few times. The chain joins TRBV5-4 to TRBJ2-1; 10 positions match TRBD2. The CDR3 is made up of 14 amino acids. Germline trimming cut 1 base from V and 8 bases from J; bases unmatched to any gene: 3. Germline V gene lookup returns CDR1 SGHNT and CDR2 YYREEE (reference sequence). This CDR3 reads CASSLSLAGDEQFF. The CDR3 nucleotides are TGTGCCAGCAGCTTGAGTCTAGCGGGGGATGAGCAGTTCTTC.

This chain joins TRBV5-4 and TRBJ1-4; 8 nucleotides agree with TRBD1. CDR1 is SGHNT, CDR2 YYREEE, per germline (reference sequence). The CDR3 sequence is 14 residues long. V lost 4 bases and J lost 8; bases outside the gene matches: 7. This CDR3 is CASSPDRALEKLFF. The CDR3 DNA reads TGTGCCAGCAGCCCGGACAGGGCTTTAGAAAAACTGTTTTTT.

This clone appeared once. V is TRBV10-2 and J is TRBJ2-3; TRBD2 matches 8 bases. Unmatched junction bases numbered 6, after V lost 8 bases and J lost 5 bases. CDR1 WSHSY and CDR2 SAAADI come from the germline V gene. CDR3 size: 13 residues. CDR3 coding DNA: TGCGCCAGCGGTGGACTAGCAGGAGATACGCAGTATTTT. It yields the protein CASGGLAGDTQYF.